A selection of T cell receptor beta chains follows, all from one sample in a study of blood T cells in healthy people across ages. Using its own MiXCR run on the 5' RACE reads, TCRdb lists one record per CDR3 protein. The sample has some 1,000,000 distinct CDR3 sequences; under 30% are singletons. These data also featured in a second study, about T cells of mothers and their children.

The sequenced material came from blood. These receptors all stem from a girl aged 2 to 10 in good health. Both conserved end residues are part of each CDR3. The D gene is left open where the match is weak. Clone size is given for some rows only: seen once, a few or many times, or a class if the clone is expanded.

J gene | D gene | V gene | clone size | CDR3 DNA | CDR3 protein
TRBJ2-7 | . | TRBV7-9 | . | TGTGCCAGCAGTTCGGGCGAAGCCCGCGAGCAGTACTTC | CASSSGEAREQYF
TRBJ2-3 | . | TRBV12-3/TRBV12-4 | . | TGTGCCAGCAGTTTGCGCTTAGTAGATACGCAGTATTTT | CASSLRLVDTQYF
TRBJ1-1 | TRBD1 | TRBV19 | . | TGTGCCAGTACCACGACAGGGGTGAACACTGAAGCTTTCTTT | CASTTTGVNTEAFF
TRBJ1-1 | . | TRBV7-9 | . | TGTGCCAGCAGCCACCAGGAGGACACTGAAGCTTTCTTT | CASSHQEDTEAFF
TRBJ2-1 | TRBD2 | TRBV27 | . | TGTGCCAGCACAACTAGCGGAGCCTACAATGAGCAGTTCTTC | CASTTSGAYNEQFF
TRBJ2-1 | . | TRBV5-1 | . | TGCGCCAGCAGCTTGGTCGGGGGAGTGTCTTTCAATGAGCAGTTCTTC | CASSLVGGVSFNEQFF
TRBJ2-7 | TRBD2 | TRBV9 | . | TGTGCCAGCAGCGTAGATAGCGGGGACTACGAGCAGTACTTC | CASSVDSGDYEQYF
TRBJ1-1 | . | TRBV19 | few | TGTGCCAGTAGTCTCCGCTTTGGGGACTCGGGTACTTTCTTT | CASSLRFGDSGTFF
TRBJ2-5 | . | TRBV7-2 | . | TGTGCCAGCAGCGCACGACCGGAACCCGGTCACTTC | CASSARPEPGHF
TRBJ2-5 | TRBD2 | TRBV11-2 | few | TGTGCCAGCAGCTTTAGAGGCCGGGGAGCGGGGGGCCAAGAGACCCAGTACTTC | CASSFRGRGAGGQETQYF
TRBJ2-3 | . | TRBV6-5 | few | TGTGCCAGCAGTTACACAGGGAGCCTCACAGATACGCAGTATTTT | CASSYTGSLTDTQYF
TRBJ2-7 | . | TRBV6-6 | many | TGTGCCAGCAGTCAAGGGACATTCTCCTACGAGCAGTACTTC | CASSQGTFSYEQYF
TRBJ2-1 | TRBD2 | TRBV6-5 | . | TGTGCCAGCACCCTGTCTAGCGGGGGGTACAATGAGCAGTTCTTC | CASTLSSGGYNEQFF
TRBJ2-5 | TRBD2 | TRBV28 | few | TGTGCCAGCAGTGCCGCCGGGACTAGCGGGAGAGAGACCCAGTACTTC | CASSAAGTSGRETQYF
TRBJ1-2 | TRBD1 | TRBV6-5 | few | TGTGCCAGCAGGCACGGACAGGGGAGTAGCTATGGCTACACCTTC | CASRHGQGSSYGYTF
TRBJ2-3 | TRBD2 | TRBV4-3 | few | TGCGCCAGCAGCCAACGACTAGCGGGGACTAGCACAGATACGCAGTATTTT | CASSQRLAGTSTDTQYF
TRBJ2-1 | TRBD1 | TRBV7-9 | few | TGTGCCAGCAGCAATACAGGGGATGAGCAGTTCTTC | CASSNTGDEQFF
TRBJ1-1 | . | TRBV10-3 | few | TGTGCCATCAGTGAAATTGATGATGGGACTGGGGCTTTCTTT | CAISEIDDGTGAFF
TRBJ2-1 | . | TRBV6-5 | few | TGTGCCAGCAGTCCCTACATTGGGGGTGAGCAGTTCTTC | CASSPYIGGEQFF
TRBJ2-7 | . | TRBV5-5 | . | TGTGCCAGCAGCTTCTCGAGGGGCCCCTTCTACGAGCAGTACTTC | CASSFSRGPFYEQYF
TRBJ2-7 | . | TRBV20-1 | few | TGCAGTGCTAGAAGCCCTACGGAATACGGGCAGTACTTC | CSARSPTEYGQYF
TRBJ1-2 | . | TRBV28 | . | TGTGCCAGCAGTTTAATTTCCGGGGGACGAGACTATGGCTACACCTTC | CASSLISGGRDYGYTF
TRBJ2-7 | . | TRBV4-1 | many | TGCGCCAGCAGCCAAGGGGCGGGGTCCTACGAGCAGTACTTC | CASSQGAGSYEQYF
TRBJ2-1 | . | TRBV29-1 | . | TGCAGCGTTGAAGTGGCGGGACAGCCGTACAATGAGCAGTTCTTC | CSVEVAGQPYNEQFF
TRBJ2-3 | . | TRBV29-1 | . | TGCAGCGTCCCGATCATGTGGGGGGTTCGCACAGATACGCAGTATTTT | CSVPIMWGVRTDTQYF
TRBJ2-7 | TRBD2 | TRBV9 | . | TGTGCCAGCAGCGTAGCTCTAGCGGCCTACGAGCAGTACTTC | CASSVALAAYEQYF
TRBJ1-1 | . | TRBV6-5 | . | TGTGCCAGCAGTAGGGTAGGAGGACACACTGAAGCTTTCTTT | CASSRVGGHTEAFF
TRBJ2-1 | TRBD2 | TRBV29-1 | few | TGCAGCGTTGAAACCGGACTAGCGGGAGGGATAACCTACAATGAGCAGTTCTTC | CSVETGLAGGITYNEQFF
TRBJ2-5 | TRBD2 | TRBV6-2/TRBV6-3 | few | TGTGCCAGCAGTTCCCCCGAAGCGGGGGTAGGAGAGACCCAGTACTTC | CASSSPEAGVGETQYF
TRBJ2-6 | . | TRBV5-5 | many | TGTGCCAGCAGCACTGGCTCTGGGGCCAACGTCCTGACTTTC | CASSTGSGANVLTF
TRBJ2-1 | . | TRBV29-1 | . | TGCAGCGTTGAAAAGGGGGTAATATTCCATGAGCAGTTCTTC | CSVEKGVIFHEQFF
TRBJ1-5 | . | TRBV21-1 | . | TGTGCCAGCAATACCAGGGGAGGAGGTCAGCCCCAGCATTTT | CASNTRGGGQPQHF
TRBJ2-3 | . | TRBV2 | . | TGTGCCAGCAGCCTCATGAACGACGCAGATACGCAGTATTTT | CASSLMNDADTQYF
TRBJ2-3 | TRBD2 | TRBV20-1 | many | TGCAGTGTCCTAGCGGGAGAGGGCACAGATACGCAGTATTTT | CSVLAGEGTDTQYF
TRBJ2-6 | TRBD1 | TRBV5-1 | few | TGCGCCAGCAGCTCCCGACCGGGACAGAGCTCTGGGGCCAACGTCCTGACTTTC | CASSSRPGQSSGANVLTF
TRBJ2-1 | . | TRBV20-1 | . | TGCAGTGCTAGAGGGCGGACTATATACAATGAGCAGTTCTTC | CSARGRTIYNEQFF
TRBJ2-7 | . | TRBV9 | few | TGTGCCAGCAGCGTAGCGGGGCCAGCCTACGAGCAGTACTTC | CASSVAGPAYEQYF
TRBJ2-7 | TRBD2 | TRBV28 | . | TGTGCCAGCCTCGGGACTACCTTCTCTCGGTTTACCTACGAGCAGTACTTC | CASLGTTFSRFTYEQYF
TRBJ2-4 | . | TRBV4-1 | many | TGCGCCAGCAGCCCGGAGTTCGCGTCCCGAGGCAAAAACATTCAGTACTTC | CASSPEFASRGKNIQYF
TRBJ1-1 | . | TRBV5-1 | few | TGCGCCAGCAGCTCAACCAGCAGCGCTGAAGCTTTCTTT | CASSSTSSAEAFF
TRBJ2-5 | . | TRBV29-1 | once | TGCAGCGTTGCGGGTCGACAGCTTCAAGAGACCCAGTACTTC | CSVAGRQLQETQYF
TRBJ2-7 | TRBD2 | TRBV4-1 | few | TGCGCCAGCAGCCATATAGCGGGAAGCTACGAGCAGTACTTC | CASSHIAGSYEQYF
TRBJ2-7 | TRBD1 | TRBV27 | . | TGTGCCAGCAGTTCGACAGGGGCGGTTGGGGCCTACGAGCAGTACTTC | CASSSTGAVGAYEQYF
TRBJ2-3 | . | TRBV6-1 | . | TGTGCCACCAGGAGGACGCCCTACACAGATACGCAGTATTTT | CATRRTPYTDTQYF
TRBJ2-1 | . | TRBV27 | few | TGTGCCAGCAGTTTCAATCGACCCAATGAGCAGTTCTTC | CASSFNRPNEQFF
TRBJ1-5 | . | TRBV12-5 | few | TGTGCTAGTGGGGCGAATCAGCCCCAGCATTTT | CASGANQPQHF
TRBJ2-5 | . | TRBV20-1 | few | TGCAGTGCTAGAGAGGAAGAACTAGAACTGGAGACCCAGTACTTC | CSAREEELELETQYF
TRBJ1-3 | . | TRBV7-9 | . | TGTGCCAGCAGCTTATGGGCCCTCACACAGGGTACGAAGAACACCATATATTTT | CASSLWALTQGTKNTIYF
TRBJ1-3 | . | TRBV7-2 | . | TGTGCCAGCAGCTTAGTACACCGAAACACCATATATTTT | CASSLVHRNTIYF
TRBJ1-4 | . | TRBV12-3/TRBV12-4 | . | TGTGCCAGCAGTTTAGCAATTGGGGGAGGGAGAAGAGCTGAAAAACTGTTTTTT | CASSLAIGGGRRAEKLFF
TRBJ1-2 | TRBD1 | TRBV9 | few | TGTGCCAGCAGCGTAGCTACGAGAGGCGACAGGGACAGTGGCTACACCTTC | CASSVATRGDRDSGYTF
TRBJ2-5 | . | TRBV10-3 | few | TGTGCCATCAGTGCGGAGAGACAGACCCAGTACTTC | CAISAERQTQYF
TRBJ1-1 | TRBD1 | TRBV5-1 | . | TGCGCCAGCAGCTTGTTACAGGGGGAAGCTTTCTTT | CASSLLQGEAFF
TRBJ2-7 | . | TRBV25-1 | few | TGTGCCAGCAGTGAATCGCTGCCCTCCTACGAGCAGTACTTC | CASSESLPSYEQYF
TRBJ2-3 | TRBD2 | TRBV24-1 | . | TGTGCCACCAGTGACCTACCTAGCGGAGTGGGCATAGATACGCAGTATTTT | CATSDLPSGVGIDTQYF
TRBJ2-7 | TRBD2 | TRBV7-2 | few | TGTGCCAGCAGCTTCTCTCCTGGGACTAGCGGCTCCTACGAGCAGTACTTC | CASSFSPGTSGSYEQYF
TRBJ2-1 | TRBD1 | TRBV19 | many | TGTGCCAGCAGAAGGACAGGGAACTACAATGAGCAGTTCTTC | CASRRTGNYNEQFF
TRBJ2-2 | TRBD1 | TRBV12-5 | . | TGTGCTAGTGGTCAGGACAGGATGACCGGGGAGCTGTTTTTT | CASGQDRMTGELFF
TRBJ2-6 | . | TRBV24-1 | few | TGTGCCACCAGTCCTACCCCCGGGACTGACCTTTCTGGGGCCAACGTCCTGACTTTC | CATSPTPGTDLSGANVLTF
TRBJ2-5 | . | TRBV20-1 | . | TGCAGTGCTAGAGATCTACTGTGGGTACAGGGTCAAGAGACCCAGTACTTC | CSARDLLWVQGQETQYF